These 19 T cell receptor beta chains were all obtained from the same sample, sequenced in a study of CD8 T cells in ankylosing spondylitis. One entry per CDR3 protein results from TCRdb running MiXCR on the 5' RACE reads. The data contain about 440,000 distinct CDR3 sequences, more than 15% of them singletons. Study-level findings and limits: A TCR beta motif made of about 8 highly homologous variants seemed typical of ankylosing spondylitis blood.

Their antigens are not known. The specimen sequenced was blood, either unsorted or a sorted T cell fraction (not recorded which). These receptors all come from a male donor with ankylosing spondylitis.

The CDR3 here is CSARPPSGQGLVDTQYF. The CDR3 DNA sequence: TGCAGTGCTAGGCCCCCCTCGGGACAGGGGTTGGTGGATACGCAGTATTTT. This chain links TRBV20-1 with TRBJ2-3; 10 bases align to TRBD1. The CDR3 contains 17 residues. The trim removed 3 bases at V and 6 bases at J, leaving 15 bases unmatched. Per the germline V gene, CDR1 is DFQATT and CDR2 is SNEGSKA (reference sequence).

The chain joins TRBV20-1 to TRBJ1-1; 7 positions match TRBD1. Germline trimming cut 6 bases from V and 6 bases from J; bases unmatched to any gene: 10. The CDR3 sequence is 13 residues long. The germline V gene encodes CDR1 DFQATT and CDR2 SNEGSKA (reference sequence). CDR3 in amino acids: CSAPARGRSEAFF. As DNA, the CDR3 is TGCAGTGCCCCTGCTAGGGGGCGGTCTGAAGCTTTCTTT.

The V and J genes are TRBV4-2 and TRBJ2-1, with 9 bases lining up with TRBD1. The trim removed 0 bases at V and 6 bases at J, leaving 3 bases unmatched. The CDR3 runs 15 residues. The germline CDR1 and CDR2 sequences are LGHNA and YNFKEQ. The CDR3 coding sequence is TGTGCCAGCAGCCAAGAAGGACAGGGGAGCAATGAGCAGTTCTTC. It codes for CASSQEGQGSNEQFF.

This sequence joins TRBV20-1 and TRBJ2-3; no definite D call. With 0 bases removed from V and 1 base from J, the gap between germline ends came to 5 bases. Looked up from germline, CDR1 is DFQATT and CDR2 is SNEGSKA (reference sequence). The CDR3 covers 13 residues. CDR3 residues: CSAREAGTDTQYF. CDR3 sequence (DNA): TGCAGTGCTAGAGAGGCCGGCACAGATACGCAGTATTTT.

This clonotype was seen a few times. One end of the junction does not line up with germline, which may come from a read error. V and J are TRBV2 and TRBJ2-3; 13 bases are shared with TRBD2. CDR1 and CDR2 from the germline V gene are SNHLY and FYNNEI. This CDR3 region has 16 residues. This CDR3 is CASREGLAGGTDTQYF. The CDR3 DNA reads TGTGCCAGCAGAGAAGGACTAGCGGGGGGCACAGATACGCAGTATTTT. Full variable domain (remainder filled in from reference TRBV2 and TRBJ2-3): EPEVTQTPSHQVTQMGQEVILRCVPISNHLYFYWYRQILGQKVEFLVSFYNNEISEKSEIFDDQFSVERPDGSNFTLKIRSTKLEDSAMYFCASREGLAGGTDTQYFGPGTRLTVL.

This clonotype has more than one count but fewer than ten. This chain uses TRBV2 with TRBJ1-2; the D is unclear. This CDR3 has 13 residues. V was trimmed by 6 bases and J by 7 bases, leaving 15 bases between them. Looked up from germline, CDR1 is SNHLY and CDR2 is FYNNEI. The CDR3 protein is CASRPGDGTGYTF. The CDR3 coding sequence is TGTGCCAGCAGGCCCGGTGATGGTACTGGCTACACCTTC.

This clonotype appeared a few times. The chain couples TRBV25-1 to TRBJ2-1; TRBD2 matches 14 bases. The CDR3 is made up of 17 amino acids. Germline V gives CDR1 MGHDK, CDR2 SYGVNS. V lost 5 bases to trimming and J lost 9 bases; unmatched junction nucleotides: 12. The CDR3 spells CASSPPGLAGGLGEQFF. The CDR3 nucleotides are TGTGCCAGCAGTCCTCCCGGACTAGCGGGGGGACTTGGTGAGCAGTTCTTC.

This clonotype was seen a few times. This chain's CDR3 is CASSFQRTPYEQYF. The CDR3 DNA reads as TGTGCCAGCAGTTTTCAACGGACCCCCTACGAGCAGTACTTC. This rearrangement joins TRBV28 to TRBJ2-7; D is uncertain. V lost 3 bases and J 2 bases, leaving 11 bases between the germline ends. Germline CDR1 is MDHEN and CDR2 is SYDVKM. The CDR3 is 14 residues long.

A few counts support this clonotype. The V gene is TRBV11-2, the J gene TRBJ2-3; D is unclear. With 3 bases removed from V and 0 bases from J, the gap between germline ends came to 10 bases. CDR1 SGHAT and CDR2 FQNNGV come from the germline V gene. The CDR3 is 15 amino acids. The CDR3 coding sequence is TGTGCCAGCAGCTTGAGTAAGACTAGCACAGATACGCAGTATTTT. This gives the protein CASSLSKTSTDTQYF.

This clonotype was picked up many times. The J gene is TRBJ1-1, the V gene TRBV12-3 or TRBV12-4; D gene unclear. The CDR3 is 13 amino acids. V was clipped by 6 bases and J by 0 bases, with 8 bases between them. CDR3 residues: CASSSRVNTEAFF. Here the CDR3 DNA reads TGTGCCAGCAGCTCGCGGGTGAACACTGAAGCTTTCTTT.

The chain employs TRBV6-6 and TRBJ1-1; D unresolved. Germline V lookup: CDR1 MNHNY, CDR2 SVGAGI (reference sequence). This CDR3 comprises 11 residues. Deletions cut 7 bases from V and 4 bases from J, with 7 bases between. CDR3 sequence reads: CASTRVTEAFF. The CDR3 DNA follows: TGTGCCAGCACTCGAGTCACTGAAGCTTTCTTT.

CDR3 amino acids: CASSQDEARGYTF. The DNA for the CDR3 is TGCGCCAGCAGCCAAGATGAGGCCCGCGGCTACACCTTC. The V and J genes are TRBV4-1 and TRBJ1-2; no reliable D call. Germline V gives CDR1 MGHRA, CDR2 YSYEKL. This CDR3 region has 13 residues. V lost 0 bases to trimming and J lost 8 bases, with 10 bases between them.

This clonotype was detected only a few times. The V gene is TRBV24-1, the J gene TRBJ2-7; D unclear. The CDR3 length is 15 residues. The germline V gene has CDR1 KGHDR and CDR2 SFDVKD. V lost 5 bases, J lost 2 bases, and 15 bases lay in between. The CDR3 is CATSVPRVAAYEQYF. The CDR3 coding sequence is TGTGCCACCAGTGTCCCCCGGGTCGCAGCCTACGAGCAGTACTTC.

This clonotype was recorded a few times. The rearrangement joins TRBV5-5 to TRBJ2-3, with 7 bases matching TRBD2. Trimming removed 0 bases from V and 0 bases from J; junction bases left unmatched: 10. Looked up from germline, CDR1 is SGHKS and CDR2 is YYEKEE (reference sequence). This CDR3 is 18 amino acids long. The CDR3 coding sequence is TGTGCCAGCAGCTTGGGGCGGGGGTCACATCCTAGCACAGATACGCAGTATTTT. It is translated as CASSLGRGSHPSTDTQYF.

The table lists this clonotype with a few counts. The DNA of the CDR3 is TGTGCCAGCAGCGTAGGCGGGACTAGCGGGGGGTACGAGCAGTACTTC. Its protein is CASSVGGTSGGYEQYF. The V and J genes are TRBV9 and TRBJ2-7, with TRBD2 matching over 15 bases. The CDR3 is 16 residues long. Trimming removed 0 bases from V and 4 bases from J; junction bases left unmatched: 2. Germline assignment: CDR1 SGDLS and CDR2 YYNGEE.

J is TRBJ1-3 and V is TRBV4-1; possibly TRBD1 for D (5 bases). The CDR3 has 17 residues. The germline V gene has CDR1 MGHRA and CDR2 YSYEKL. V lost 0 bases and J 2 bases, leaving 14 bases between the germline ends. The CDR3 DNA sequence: TGCGCCAGCAGCCAAGAACGGTTTCAGGGCCCTGGAAACACCATATATTTT. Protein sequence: CASSQERFQGPGNTIYF.

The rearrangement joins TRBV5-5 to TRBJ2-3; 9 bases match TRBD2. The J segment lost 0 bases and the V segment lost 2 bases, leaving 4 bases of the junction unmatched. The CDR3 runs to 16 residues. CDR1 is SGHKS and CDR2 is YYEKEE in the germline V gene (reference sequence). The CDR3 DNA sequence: TGTGCCAGCAGCTTCAGACTAGCGGATAGCACAGATACGCAGTATTTT. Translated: CASSFRLADSTDTQYF.

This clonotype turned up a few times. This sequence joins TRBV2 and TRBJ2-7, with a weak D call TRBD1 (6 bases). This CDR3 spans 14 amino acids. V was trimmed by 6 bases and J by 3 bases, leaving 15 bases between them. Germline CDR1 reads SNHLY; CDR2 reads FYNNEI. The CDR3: CASRNRASYYEQYF. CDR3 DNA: TGTGCCAGCAGAAACAGGGCGTCCTACTACGAGCAGTACTTC.

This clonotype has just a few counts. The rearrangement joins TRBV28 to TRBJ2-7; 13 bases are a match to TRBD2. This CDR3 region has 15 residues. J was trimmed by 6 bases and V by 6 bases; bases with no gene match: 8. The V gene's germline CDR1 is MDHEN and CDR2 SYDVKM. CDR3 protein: CASRSGTSGNSEQYF. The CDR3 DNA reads TGTGCCAGCAGGTCTGGGACTAGCGGGAATAGCGAGCAGTACTTC.